This entry concerns a single T cell receptor (beta chain). The antigen remains unidentified. This sample is drawn from a study of chemoradiotherapy in HPV16-positive cancers. About the study: Two HPV16-positive patients' cells yielded candidate HPV-specific clones and common motifs.

Sequencing used immunoSEQ multiplex PCR; TCRdb keeps in-frame clones, though not all of them. The sample yields roughly 34,000 clones, more than 85% seen once. Study-level findings and limits: Candidate HPV-specific clones and E7-related TCR motifs grew in tumor during treatment. In HPV16-positive patients, HPV-responsive T-cell expansion tracked better recurrence-free survival.

The V end was cut by 3 bases, the J end by 3 bases, with 11 bases between. CDR1 MNHEY and CDR2 SVGAGI come from the germline V gene. The CDR3 contains 15 residues. The source is a human donor with HPV-associated anogenital cancer. The material sequenced was blood, taken from a patient who underwent chemoradiotherapy. V and J are TRBV6-5 and TRBJ2-2; no clear D. The CDR3 is CASSYGSRYTGELFF. The CDR3 DNA is TGTGCCAGCAGTTATGGGTCCCGGTACACCGGGGAGCTGTTTTTT.